These 22 T cell receptor beta chains were all obtained from the same sample, sequenced in a study of blood T cell repertoires in COVID-19. TCRdb's copy holds only in-frame clones and misses some; the assay was immunoSEQ multiplex PCR. The top ten hold roughly 7% of the sample, which has some 300,000 clones, about 87% seen once. Source material: peripheral blood. The receptors here all came from a woman younger than 45 who had recovered from COVID-19.

The chain couples TRBV18 to TRBJ1-6; tentative D call: TRBD1 (6 bases). The CDR3 length is 15 residues. Trimming pared 2 bases from V and 3 bases from J, leaving 8 bases between. Germline assignment: CDR1 KGHSH and CDR2 LQKENI. CDR3 nucleotides: TGTGCCAGCTCACCAAGGACAGACTATAATTCACCCCTCCACTTT. This sequence encodes CASSPRTDYNSPLHF.

The chain is built from TRBV2 and TRBJ1-6; D gene ambiguous. Trimming took 6 bases from V and 11 from J, leaving 17 bases between them. Germline values: CDR1 SNHLY, CDR2 FYNNEI. The CDR3 sequence is 14 residues long. The CDR3 here is CASRSEAHQPPLHF. For the CDR3, the DNA is TGTGCCAGCAGATCGGAGGCCCATCAACCACCCCTCCACTTT. Filled out from reference TRBV2 and TRBJ1-6, the complete variable domain reads EPEVTQTPSHQVTQMGQEVILRCVPISNHLYFYWYRQILGQKVEFLVSFYNNEISEKSEIFDDQFSVERPDGSNFTLKIRSTKLEDSAMYFCASRSEAHQPPLHFGNGTRLTVT.

The rearrangement links TRBV28 to TRBJ2-5; 11 bases are shared with TRBD2. Germline V gene lookup returns CDR1 MDHEN and CDR2 SYDVKM. The V gene end was trimmed by 6 bases and the J gene end by 4 bases; junction bases not matched to a gene: 4. CDR3 length equals 14 residues. The CDR3 DNA sequence: TGTGCCAGCAGCACACTAGCGGGGGTAGAGACCCAGTACTTC. Residues: CASSTLAGVETQYF.

The J gene is TRBJ2-5, the V gene TRBV2; D perhaps matches TRBD2 (7 bases). The CDR3 is made up of 11 amino acids. The germline V and J ends were trimmed by 1 base and 13 bases, with 10 bases remaining between them. Per the germline V gene, CDR1 is SNHLY and CDR2 is FYNNEI. CDR3 sequence (DNA): TGTGCCAGCAGTGAAGACGGGGGGCCGTACTTC. This gives the protein CASSEDGGPYF.

CDR3 residues: CAWSVKGGDTEAFF. For the CDR3, the DNA is TGTGCCTGGAGTGTTAAAGGGGGAGACACTGAAGCTTTCTTT. The J gene is TRBJ1-1, the V gene TRBV30, with a tentative D call TRBD1 (6 bases). The CDR3 length is 14 residues. Per germline, CDR1 GTSNPN and CDR2 SVGIG (reference sequence). V was clipped by 0 bases and J by 3 bases, with 11 bases between them.

J is TRBJ2-1 and V is TRBV18; D might be TRBD1 or TRBD2, each matching 5 bases. Germline-derived CDR1 and CDR2 are KGHSH and LQKENI. The CDR3 is made up of 13 amino acids. The V end was cut by 6 bases, the J end by 5 bases, with 11 bases between. The CDR3: CASSPGRDNEQFF. The CDR3 nucleotides read TGTGCCAGCTCCCCAGGGAGAGACAATGAGCAGTTCTTC.

The chain combines TRBV7-9 with TRBJ1-1; TRBD1 might be the D (6 bases). The CDR3 spans 13 residues. The V end lost 2 bases, the J end lost 5 bases, and 9 bases lay between the germline ends. Looked up from germline, CDR1 is SEHNR and CDR2 is FQNEAQ (reference sequence). The CDR3 reads CASSLTGWTEAFF. The CDR3 nucleotides are TGTGCCAGCAGCTTAACAGGGTGGACTGAAGCTTTCTTT.

The rearrangement links TRBV6-5 to TRBJ2-7; possibly TRBD1 for D (5 bases). The CDR3 is made up of 14 amino acids. Germline values: CDR1 MNHEY, CDR2 SVGAGI. Deletions cut 6 bases from V and 0 bases from J, with 12 bases between. The CDR3, as DNA: TGTGCCAGCAGGGTTGGACAAAACTCCTACGAGCAGTACTTC. Translation gives CASRVGQNSYEQYF.

This chain uses TRBV28 with TRBJ1-1; TRBD1 might be the D (6 bases). Germline V gene lookup returns CDR1 MDHEN and CDR2 SYDVKM. Deletions cut 2 bases from V and 4 bases from J, with 11 bases between. CDR3 length: 14 residues. CDR3 protein: CASSLRGAGTEAFF. CDR3 sequence (DNA): TGTGCCAGCAGTTTACGGGGGGCAGGCACTGAAGCTTTCTTT.

As to this clone: The sample carries other DNA sequences with the same CDR3. The chain recombines TRBV12-3 or TRBV12-4 with TRBJ1-5, with D perhaps TRBD1 (6 bases). This CDR3 is built from 13 residues. Trimming left V 6 bases short and J 1 base short, with 7 bases between. The CDR3: CASSQGSNQPQHF. CDR3 sequence (DNA): TGTGCCAGCAGCCAGGGGAGCAATCAGCCCCAGCATTTT.

The chain has TRBV11-3 and TRBJ1-1, with a tentative D call TRBD1 (5 bases). The CDR3 covers 14 residues. Germline CDR1 is SGHNT and CDR2 is YENEEA. The V end lost 7 bases, the J end lost 3 bases, and 15 bases lay between the germline ends. CDR3 bases: TGTGCCAGCACCTGGTGGGGGGTGGACACTGAAGCTTTCTTT. Amino acids: CASTWWGVDTEAFF.

This chain links TRBV19 with TRBJ1-4; TRBD1 might be the D (5 bases). In germline, CDR1 is LNHDA, CDR2 SQIVND (reference sequence). There are 11 residues in the CDR3. Trimming left V 4 bases short and J 8 bases short, with 5 bases between. CDR3 in DNA: TGTGCCAGTAGTAGGACAGAAAAACTGTTTTTT. Amino acids: CASSRTEKLFF.

The chain has TRBV6-1 and TRBJ2-7; D is uncertain. Trimming shortened V by 2 bases and J by 6 bases, and 5 bases separated the two germline ends. CDR1 and CDR2 from the germline V gene are MNHNS and SASEGT. The CDR3 covers 11 residues. CDR3 amino acids: CASSEPGEQYF. CDR3 bases: TGTGCCAGCAGTGAACCGGGCGAGCAGTACTTC.

V gene TRBV5-5 combines with J gene TRBJ2-1, with a tentative D call TRBD2 (6 bases). Germline CDR1 SGHKS, CDR2 YYEKEE (reference sequence). The CDR3 sequence is 16 residues long. The ends were cut back, 2 bases at V and 4 bases at J, with 16 bases in the middle. CDR3 loop: CASSFLRDSGYNEQFF. CDR3 DNA sequence: TGTGCCAGCAGCTTCCTCCGGGACTCGGGTTACAATGAGCAGTTCTTC.

The V gene is TRBV6-5, the J gene TRBJ1-1; 7 positions match TRBD1. V shed 7 bases, J shed 5 bases, and the junction held 4 bases outside the gene matches. CDR1 MNHEY and CDR2 SVGAGI come from the germline V gene. This CDR3 spans 12 amino acids. The CDR3 here is CASKGAGTEAFF. The CDR3 DNA reads TGTGCCAGCAAGGGGGCCGGGACTGAAGCTTTCTTT.

This chain links TRBV6-6 with TRBJ2-1; 11 positions agree with TRBD2. The CDR3 covers 19 residues. Germline assignment: CDR1 MNHNY and CDR2 SVGAGI (reference sequence). Germline trimming cut 5 bases from V and 0 bases from J; bases unmatched to any gene: 12. The CDR3 coding sequence is TGTGCCAGCAGTCCCTTACCAGGGACTAGCGGTAGCTCCTACAATGAGCAGTTCTTC. It encodes CASSPLPGTSGSSYNEQFF.

The genes are TRBV6-2 or TRBV6-3 and TRBJ2-5; D remains ambiguous. The V end lost 5 bases, the J end lost 1 base, and 11 bases lay between the germline ends. This CDR3 region has 14 residues. CDR1 is MNHEY and CDR2 is SVGEGT in the germline V gene. The CDR3 is CASSPRLPQETQYF. CDR3 bases: TGTGCCAGCAGTCCCAGGCTCCCCCAAGAGACCCAGTACTTC.

The chain couples TRBV13 to TRBJ2-7; D is perhaps TRBD1 (6 bases). Germline V gene data show CDR1 as PRHDT and CDR2 as FYEKMQ (reference sequence). The CDR3 has 15 amino acids. Trimming stripped 3 bases from V and 3 bases from J, with 15 bases between. This CDR3 is CASSLGDGRGYEQYF. The CDR3, as DNA: TGTGCCAGCAGCTTGGGGGACGGCAGGGGCTACGAGCAGTACTTC.

V is TRBV10-3 and J is TRBJ1-2; 7 nucleotides line up with TRBD1. Germline-derived CDR1 and CDR2 are ENHRY and SYGVKD. This CDR3 contains 14 residues. V gave up 5 bases and J gave up 4 bases; unmatched junction bases: 7. CDR3 residues: CAISYRGSSYGYTF. Here the CDR3 DNA reads TGTGCCATCAGTTACAGGGGAAGCTCCTATGGCTACACCTTC.

The V and J genes are TRBV6-5 and TRBJ2-7; 7 bases are a match to TRBD1. Germline-derived CDR1 and CDR2 are MNHEY and SVGAGI. This CDR3 spans 14 amino acids. Unmatched junction bases numbered 8, after V lost 6 bases and J lost 3 bases. CDR3: CASRSSTGNYEQYF. In DNA form, the CDR3 reads TGTGCCAGCAGATCTTCGACAGGGAACTACGAGCAGTACTTC.

The chain carries TRBV18 and TRBJ2-5, with TRBD1 matching over 7 bases. V trimming: 3 bases; J trimming: 1 base; junction bases outside the gene matches: 8. Germline-derived CDR1 and CDR2 are KGHSH and LQKENI. The CDR3 loop spans 16 amino acids. CDR3 in amino acids: CASSPTAGTAQETQYF. In nucleotides, the CDR3 is TGTGCCAGCTCACCTACCGCCGGGACAGCCCAAGAGACCCAGTACTTC.

V is TRBV24-1 and J is TRBJ1-2; weak D call: TRBD1 (5 bases). The V gene's germline CDR1 is KGHDR and CDR2 SFDVKD. This CDR3 has 13 residues. Trimming shortened V by 2 bases and J by 8 bases, and 11 bases separated the two germline ends. The CDR3 here is CATSDWGVTGYTF. The CDR3 DNA reads TGTGCCACCAGTGATTGGGGGGTCACGGGCTACACCTTC.